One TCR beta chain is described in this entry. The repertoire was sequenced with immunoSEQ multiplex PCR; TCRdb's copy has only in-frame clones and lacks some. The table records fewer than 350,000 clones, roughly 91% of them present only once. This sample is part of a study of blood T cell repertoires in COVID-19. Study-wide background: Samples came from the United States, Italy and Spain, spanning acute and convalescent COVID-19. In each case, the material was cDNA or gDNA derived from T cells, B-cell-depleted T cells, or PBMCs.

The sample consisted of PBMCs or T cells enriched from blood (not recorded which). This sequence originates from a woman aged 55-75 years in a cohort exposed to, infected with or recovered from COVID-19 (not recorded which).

CDR3 sequence reads: CASSSPGRGYEKLFF. DNA of the CDR3: TGTGCCAGCAGCTCGCCCGGGAGGGGGTACGAAAAACTGTTTTTT. The chain recombines TRBV7-2 with TRBJ1-4, with D possibly being TRBD1 (6 bases). Trimming pared 4 bases from V and 8 bases from J, leaving 17 bases between. This CDR3 contains 15 residues. CDR1 SGHTA and CDR2 FQGNSA come from the germline V gene.